Listed below are T cell receptor beta chains from one sample, sequenced in a study of lymphopenia after photon versus proton radiotherapy. The assay was immunoSEQ multiplex PCR, and TCRdb's table has in-frame clones only and misses some. This sample has 30,000 to 45,000 clones, with around 85% found just once. This sample comprised peripheral blood, obtained from a patient treated with photon-based radiotherapy. The source is a man over 45 with gastric cancer. Both conserved end residues are part of each CDR3. D genes are given only for firm matches. Expanded clones get a size class; other rows say once, few or many, or leave the size out.

v_gene	j_gene	len	d_gene	abundance	CDR3aa	CDR3nt
TRBV19	TRBJ1-1	14	.	.	CASSNRRRNTEAFF	TGTGCCAGTAGTAACCGAAGGCGGAACACTGAAGCTTTCTTT
TRBV9	TRBJ2-1	15	TRBD1	.	CASSLGQATHHEQFF	TGTGCCAGCAGCCTAGGACAGGCGACACACCATGAGCAGTTCTTC
TRBV25-1	TRBJ2-4	16	TRBD2	.	CASSSTMGGKQNIQYF	TGTGCCAGCAGCTCAACAATGGGGGGGAAACAAAACATTCAGTACTTC
TRBV5-6	TRBJ2-5	13	.	.	CASSFSRQETQYF	TGTGCCAGCAGCTTCTCCCGACAAGAGACCCAGTACTTC
TRBV5-6	TRBJ1-1	17	TRBD1	.	CASSLQGQGATNTEAFF	TGTGCCAGCAGCTTGCAGGGACAGGGGGCGACGAACACTGAAGCTTTCTTT
TRBV10-1	TRBJ2-7	14	.	.	CASSEGTRGNEQYF	TGCGCCAGCAGTGAGGGGACAAGGGGAAACGAGCAGTACTTC
TRBV18	TRBJ2-1	15	TRBD1	once	CASSLSGQGALTEFF	TGTGCCAGCTCACTTTCGGGACAGGGGGCACTAACAGAGTTCTTC
TRBV11-2	TRBJ2-5	15	TRBD2	once	CASSLNSGRGITQYF	TGTGCCAGCAGCTTGAATAGCGGGAGGGGCATCACCCAGTACTTC
TRBV28	TRBJ1-2	15	TRBD1	.	CASSPPPGQGSGYTF	TGTGCCAGCAGCCCACCACCGGGACAGGGGTCCGGCTACACCTTC
TRBV4-2	TRBJ2-3	16	.	.	CASSQGPEGGTDTQYF	TGTGCCAGCAGCCAGGGCCCAGAGGGCGGAACAGATACGCAGTATTTT
TRBV4-3	TRBJ2-7	15	TRBD2	.	CASSPRLAGGHEQYF	TGCGCCAGCAGCCCTAGACTAGCGGGAGGGCACGAGCAGTACTTC
TRBV5-1	TRBJ1-4	14	.	.	CASSLQGWNEKLFF	TGCGCCAGCAGCTTGCAGGGGTGGAATGAAAAACTGTTTTTT
TRBV19	TRBJ1-5	16	TRBD1	.	CASSLPGTGFNQPQHF	TGTGCCAGTAGTCTTCCCGGGACAGGGTTTAATCAGCCCCAGCATTTT
TRBV7-2	TRBJ1-2	15	.	.	CASSLIAGPSGGYTF	TGTGCCAGCAGCTTAATCGCAGGGCCTTCGGGGGGCTACACCTTC
TRBV5-4	TRBJ2-3	11	.	few	CASSVTDTQYF	TGTGCCAGCAGCGTCACAGATACGCAGTATTTT
TRBV5-4	TRBJ1-2	13	.	.	CASSLRGPYGYTF	TGTGCCAGCAGCTTAAGGGGCCCCTATGGCTACACCTTC
TRBV4-1	TRBJ2-5	15	TRBD2	.	CASSQDIGREETQYF	TGCGCCAGCAGCCAAGATATCGGGAGGGAAGAGACCCAGTACTTC
TRBV19	TRBJ1-2	15	.	once	CASSIPSAGAYGYTF	TGTGCCAGTAGTATACCCTCGGCGGGGGCCTATGGCTACACCTTC
TRBV28	TRBJ2-5	14	.	.	CASSLGGVQETQYF	TGTGCCAGCAGTTTGGGGGGAGTACAAGAGACCCAGTACTTC
TRBV10-3	TRBJ1-5	13	.	.	CAISVEGNQPQHF	TGTGCCATCAGTGTGGAGGGGAATCAGCCCCAGCATTTT
TRBV6-1	TRBJ2-5	16	TRBD2	.	CASSEQASGRGETQYF	TGTGCCAGCAGTGAACAAGCTAGCGGGAGAGGGGAGACCCAGTACTTC
TRBV5-1	TRBJ2-7	17	.	.	CASSLDISAHSSYEQYF	TGCGCCAGCAGCTTAGATATTAGCGCCCACAGTTCCTACGAGCAGTACTTC
TRBV6-6	TRBJ1-1	13	.	once	CASQSGSNTEAFF	TGTGCCAGCCAATCAGGGTCGAACACTGAAGCTTTCTTT
TRBV11-2	TRBJ2-7	17	TRBD2	.	CASSWEAGLAGTYEQYF	TGTGCCAGCAGCTGGGAGGCCGGACTAGCGGGGACCTACGAGCAGTACTTC
TRBV27	TRBJ2-4	17	TRBD2	.	CASSGGKSGSAKNIQYF	TGTGCCAGCAGTGGAGGGAAAAGCGGGAGTGCCAAAAACATTCAGTACTTC
TRBV4-2	TRBJ1-2	17	TRBD1	.	CASSPSPDRGTNYGYTF	TGTGCCAGCAGCCCATCCCCGGACAGGGGAACTAACTATGGCTACACCTTC
TRBV2	TRBJ2-7	14	TRBD1	.	CAGSGTGAYYEQYF	TGTGCCGGTTCCGGGACAGGGGCATACTACGAGCAGTACTTC
TRBV7-9	TRBJ1-5	13	.	.	CASSSSAGRPQHF	TGTGCCAGCAGCTCGTCGGCGGGGAGGCCCCAGCATTTT
TRBV30	TRBJ2-1	14	.	.	CAWSKGTLITEQFF	TGTGCCTGGAGTAAGGGGACTTTGATTACTGAGCAGTTCTTC
TRBV5-1	TRBJ2-2	18	TRBD2	.	CASSLAGAGGRNTGELFF	TGCGCCAGCAGCTTGGCAGGTGCGGGAGGCCGAAACACCGGGGAGCTGTTTTTT
TRBV27	TRBJ2-3	16	.	.	CASSFLRSGRADTQYF	TGTGCCAGCAGTTTTCTTCGCTCCGGTCGTGCAGATACGCAGTATTTT
TRBV9	TRBJ2-7	17	TRBD1	.	CASSSGQGDVSSYEQYF	TGTGCCAGCAGTTCCGGACAGGGAGACGTAAGCTCCTACGAGCAGTACTTC
TRBV7-6	TRBJ2-3	14	TRBD1	.	CASSGTGGADTQYF	TGTGCCAGCAGCGGGACAGGGGGCGCAGATACGCAGTATTTT
TRBV5-6	TRBJ1-2	13	.	.	CASSLPKAGGYTF	TGTGCCAGCAGCTTGCCGAAGGCGGGAGGCTACACCTTC
TRBV5-5	TRBJ2-7	16	TRBD2	.	CASSFGSGRGYYEQYF	TGTGCCAGCAGCTTTGGTAGCGGGAGGGGGTACTACGAGCAGTACTTC
TRBV7-9	TRBJ2-1	15	TRBD2	.	CASSFIAGVNNEQFF	TGTGCCAGCAGCTTTATAGCGGGAGTTAACAATGAGCAGTTCTTC
TRBV6-1	TRBJ2-1	13	.	.	CASKAGLYNEQFF	TGTGCCAGCAAGGCGGGGTTATACAATGAGCAGTTCTTC
TRBV29-1	TRBJ2-1	12	.	.	CSATGLGYEQFF	TGCAGCGCAACGGGCCTGGGGTATGAGCAGTTCTTC
TRBV30	TRBJ2-1	14	.	.	CAWNPGISYNEQFF	TGTGCCTGGAATCCAGGGATCTCCTACAATGAGCAGTTCTTC
TRBV28	TRBJ2-7	15	TRBD2	few	CASSLLGGDLYEQYF	TGTGCCAGCAGTTTATTGGGGGGGGACCTCTACGAGCAGTACTTC
TRBV18	TRBJ2-4	15	.	once	CASSPLGAAQNIQYF	TGTGCCAGCTCACCACTGGGGGCGGCCCAAAACATTCAGTACTTC
TRBV4-3	TRBJ2-4	13	.	once	CASSQEWDNIQYF	TGCGCCAGCAGCCAAGAGTGGGACAACATTCAGTACTTC
TRBV27	TRBJ2-7	11	.	.	CASSLGGEQYF	TGTGCCAGCAGTTTAGGCGGCGAGCAGTACTTC
TRBV14	TRBJ1-6	15	.	.	CASSHGTAYNSPLHF	TGTGCCAGCAGCCACGGGACGGCCTATAATTCACCCCTCCACTTT
TRBV7-9	TRBJ1-5	14	.	.	CASSLAGDGQPQHF	TGTGCCAGCAGCTTAGCGGGGGATGGGCAGCCCCAGCATTTT
TRBV7-8	TRBJ2-7	13	.	few	CASSLRFRDEQYF	TGTGCCAGCAGTCTCAGGTTTCGGGACGAGCAGTACTTC
TRBV27	TRBJ2-7	14	.	.	CASSLSGITYEQYF	TGTGCCAGCAGTTTATCTGGCATCACCTACGAGCAGTACTTC